This is a list of T cell receptor beta chains from one sample in a study of T cells in Graves' hyperthyroidism and ophthalmopathy. MiXCR was run by TCRdb on the multiplex PCR reads, yielding one entry per CDR3 protein. The data contain hundreds of thousands of distinct CDR3 sequences, nearly 20% of them singletons. The sequenced sample was blood. Source of these receptors: a man aged 35 to 55 with Graves' ophthalmopathy. The CDR3 runs from the conserved cysteine through the conserved F or W. Each record gives: CDR3 protein, CDR3 DNA, V gene, J gene, D gene, CDR3 length, clone size. D genes are given only for firm matches. Rows give clone size only sometimes, using once, few, many, or a class for an expanded clone.

CDR3: CASSLRLSPGNTDTQYF; DNA: TGTGCCAGCAGCTTAAGGCTTTCCCCCGGTAACACAGATACGCAGTATTTT; V: TRBV13; J: TRBJ2-3; D: .; length: 17; size: few
CDR3: CASTLILNTEAFF; DNA: TGTGCCAGCACCCTCATCTTGAACACTGAAGCTTTCTTT; V: TRBV7-8; J: TRBJ1-1; D: .; length: 13; size: .
CDR3: CASSVVGTTNEKLFF; DNA: TGTGCCAGCAGCGTAGTTGGAACAACTAATGAAAAACTGTTTTTT; V: TRBV9; J: TRBJ1-4; D: .; length: 15; size: few
CDR3: CSAGRTSGSLDTQYF; DNA: TGCAGTGCTGGTCGGACTAGCGGGAGTTTAGATACGCAGTATTTT; V: TRBV20-1; J: TRBJ2-3; D: TRBD2; length: 15; size: .
CDR3: CASSAYSSGGAPDTQYF; DNA: TGTGCCAGTAGTGCTTATTCTAGCGGGGGGGCCCCAGATACGCAGTATTTT; V: TRBV19; J: TRBJ2-3; D: TRBD2; length: 17; size: few
CDR3: CASSLGRADYNEQFF; DNA: TGTGCCAGCAGCTTAGGACGGGCGGATTACAATGAGCAGTTCTTC; V: TRBV7-9; J: TRBJ2-1; D: .; length: 15; size: few
CDR3: CASTSVGDTEAFF; DNA: TGTGCCAGCACCTCCGTTGGAGACACTGAAGCTTTCTTT; V: TRBV28; J: TRBJ1-1; D: .; length: 13; size: many
CDR3: CASSPGTGTNEQYF; DNA: TGTGCCAGTAGTCCGGGGACAGGGACGAACGAGCAGTACTTC; V: TRBV19; J: TRBJ2-7; D: TRBD1; length: 14; size: .
CDR3: CASSLDGANRNTIYF; DNA: TGTGCCAGCAGCCTCGACGGGGCTAACCGAAACACCATATATTTT; V: TRBV11-2; J: TRBJ1-3; D: .; length: 15; size: many
CDR3: CASSEALLAASYNEQFF; DNA: TGTGCCAGCAGTGAAGCGCTGCTAGCGGCCTCCTACAATGAGCAGTTCTTC; V: TRBV2; J: TRBJ2-1; D: TRBD2; length: 17; size: .
CDR3: CASSFTSGDNEQFF; DNA: TGTGCCAGCAGCTTTACTAGCGGAGACAATGAGCAGTTCTTC; V: TRBV7-9; J: TRBJ2-1; D: TRBD2; length: 14; size: .
CDR3: CASSFERAPTDTQYF; DNA: TGTGCCAGCAGCTTCGAAAGGGCGCCCACAGATACGCAGTATTTT; V: TRBV5-1; J: TRBJ2-3; D: .; length: 15; size: .
CDR3: CASSLGAGLTGELFF; DNA: TGTGCCAGCAGCTTAGGGGCAGGATTGACCGGGGAGCTGTTTTTT; V: TRBV7-8; J: TRBJ2-2; D: .; length: 15; size: many
CDR3: CASSPGGQITNTEAFF; DNA: TGTGCCAGCAGCCCGGGGGGGCAGATCACGAACACTGAAGCTTTCTTT; V: TRBV6-1; J: TRBJ1-1; D: .; length: 16; size: .
CDR3: CASSSSRQGGQPQHF; DNA: TGTGCCAGCAGTTCCTCTCGACAGGGTGGTCAGCCCCAGCATTTT; V: TRBV12-3/TRBV12-4; J: TRBJ1-5; D: TRBD1; length: 15; size: .
CDR3: CSVEDSRGGLTDTQYF; DNA: TGCAGCGTTGAAGATTCAAGAGGGGGGCTCACAGATACGCAGTATTTT; V: TRBV29-1; J: TRBJ2-3; D: .; length: 16; size: few
CDR3: CSAPLAGEETQYF; DNA: TGCAGTGCCCCCCTAGCGGGGGAGGAGACCCAGTACTTC; V: TRBV20-1; J: TRBJ2-5; D: TRBD2; length: 13; size: many
CDR3: CASSGRAADYGYTF; DNA: TGCGCCAGCAGTGGTAGGGCGGCGGACTATGGCTACACCTTC; V: TRBV5-1; J: TRBJ1-2; D: .; length: 14; size: .
CDR3: CASSSGDLSYEQYF; DNA: TGTGCCAGCAGTTCGGGGGACCTCTCCTACGAGCAGTACTTC; V: TRBV28; J: TRBJ2-7; D: .; length: 14; size: many
CDR3: CAWNRDRGFSYRANVLTF; DNA: TGTGCCTGGAATCGGGACAGGGGGTTTTCGTATAGGGCCAACGTCCTGACTTTC; V: TRBV30; J: TRBJ2-6; D: TRBD1; length: 18; size: few
CDR3: CASRPEGQVSYNEQFF; DNA: TGTGCCAGTAGGCCGGAGGGACAGGTCTCCTACAATGAGCAGTTCTTC; V: TRBV19; J: TRBJ2-1; D: TRBD1; length: 16; size: few
CDR3: CASSLDGGPNQPQHF; DNA: TGTGCCAGCAGCTTAGATGGGGGCCCCAATCAGCCCCAGCATTTT; V: TRBV7-9; J: TRBJ1-5; D: .; length: 15; size: many
CDR3: CASTQRLGDTQYF; DNA: TGTGCCAGCACCCAAAGACTGGGAGATACGCAGTATTTT; V: TRBV7-9; J: TRBJ2-3; D: .; length: 13; size: few
CDR3: CASHVTGGPVNEQYF; DNA: TGTGCCAGTCACGTGACGGGAGGCCCGGTAAACGAGCAGTACTTC; V: TRBV27; J: TRBJ2-7; D: TRBD2; length: 15; size: .
CDR3: CASSQELGGYEQYF; DNA: TGTGCCAGCAGCCAAGAACTAGGAGGCTACGAGCAGTACTTC; V: TRBV4-2; J: TRBJ2-7; D: .; length: 14; size: few
CDR3: CASDGTGRIYGYTF; DNA: TGTGCCAGCGATGGGACAGGCCGCATCTATGGCTACACCTTC; V: TRBV28; J: TRBJ1-2; D: TRBD1; length: 14; size: many
CDR3: CASSLALVNEQFF; DNA: TGCGCCAGCAGCTTGGCCCTAGTCAATGAGCAGTTCTTC; V: TRBV5-1; J: TRBJ2-1; D: .; length: 13; size: many
CDR3: CASSEGQDYEQYF; DNA: TGTGCCAGCAGTGAGGGGCAAGACTACGAGCAGTACTTC; V: TRBV2; J: TRBJ2-7; D: .; length: 13; size: many